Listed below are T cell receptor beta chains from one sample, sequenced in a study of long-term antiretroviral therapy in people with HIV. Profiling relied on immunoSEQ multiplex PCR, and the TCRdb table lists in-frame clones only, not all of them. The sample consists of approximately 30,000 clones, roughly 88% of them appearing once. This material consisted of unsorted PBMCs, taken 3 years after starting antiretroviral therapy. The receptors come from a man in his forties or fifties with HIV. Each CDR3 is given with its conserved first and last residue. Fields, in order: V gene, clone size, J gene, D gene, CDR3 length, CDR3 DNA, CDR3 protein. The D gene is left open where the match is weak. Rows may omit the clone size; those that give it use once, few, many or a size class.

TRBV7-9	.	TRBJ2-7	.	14	TGTGCCAGCAGCCCCCGGGACCTACTGGTCGAGCAGTACTTC	CASSPRDLLVEQYF
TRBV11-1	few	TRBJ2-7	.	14	TGTGCCAGCAGCCAACTAGGGATCTCCTACGAGCAGTACTTC	CASSQLGISYEQYF
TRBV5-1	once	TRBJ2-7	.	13	TGCGCCAGCAGTTGGGACCGCTCCTACGAGCAGTACTTC	CASSWDRSYEQYF
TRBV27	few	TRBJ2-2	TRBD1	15	TGTGCCAGCACAACCGGGACAGGGAACACCGGGGAGCTGTTTTTT	CASTTGTGNTGELFF
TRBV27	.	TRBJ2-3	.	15	TGTGCCAGCAGTCCCCCAAAACAGGGAACAGATACGCAGTATTTT	CASSPPKQGTDTQYF
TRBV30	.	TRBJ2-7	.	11	TGTGCCTGGAGTGTGACACGCGAGCAGTACTTC	CAWSVTREQYF
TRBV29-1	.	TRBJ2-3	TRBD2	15	TGCAGCGTCCGCTTACTAGCGGGGGGATCGGATACGCAGTATTTT	CSVRLLAGGSDTQYF
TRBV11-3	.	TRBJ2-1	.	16	TGTGCCAGCAGCTTAGATGGAACAGGGTCCTACAATGAGCAGTTCTTC	CASSLDGTGSYNEQFF
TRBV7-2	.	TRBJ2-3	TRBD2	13	TGTGCCAGCAGCTTAGGACTAGCCGGCCCGCAGTATTTT	CASSLGLAGPQYF
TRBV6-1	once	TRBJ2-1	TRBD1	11	TGTGCCACCAACAGGGGCTATGAGCAGTTCTTC	CATNRGYEQFF
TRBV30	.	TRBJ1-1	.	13	TGTGCCTGGAGTGTACAGAGTTCCCAGGAAGCTTTCTTT	CAWSVQSSQEAFF
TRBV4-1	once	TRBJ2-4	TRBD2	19	TGCGCCAGCAGCCAAGAAGCATCTGGGCCAGGGACTACCAAAAACATTCAGTACTTC	CASSQEASGPGTTKNIQYF
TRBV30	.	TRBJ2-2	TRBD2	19	TGTGCCTGGAGTCCACTTACTCCGGGACTAGCGGAGGAGGCCGGGGAGCTGTTTTTT	CAWSPLTPGLAEEAGELFF
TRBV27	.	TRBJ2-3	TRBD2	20	TGTGCCAGCAGTTTATTCCCTAGCGGGGGGCCGGGTCCCCGCACAGATACGCAGTATTTT	CASSLFPSGGPGPRTDTQYF
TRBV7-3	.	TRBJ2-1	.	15	TGTGCCAGCAGCTTAAGGGGGGCGGGCTACAATGAGCAGTTCTTC	CASSLRGAGYNEQFF
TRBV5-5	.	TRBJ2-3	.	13	TGTGCCAGCAGCTTAATGGGCACAGATACGCAGTATTTT	CASSLMGTDTQYF
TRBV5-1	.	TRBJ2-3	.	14	TGCGCCAGCAGCAGGGACTCCGCCAGTGATACGCAGTATTTT	CASSRDSASDTQYF
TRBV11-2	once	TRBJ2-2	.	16	TGTGCCAGCAGCTTAGATTACGCAGGGAACACCGGGGAGCTGTTTTTT	CASSLDYAGNTGELFF